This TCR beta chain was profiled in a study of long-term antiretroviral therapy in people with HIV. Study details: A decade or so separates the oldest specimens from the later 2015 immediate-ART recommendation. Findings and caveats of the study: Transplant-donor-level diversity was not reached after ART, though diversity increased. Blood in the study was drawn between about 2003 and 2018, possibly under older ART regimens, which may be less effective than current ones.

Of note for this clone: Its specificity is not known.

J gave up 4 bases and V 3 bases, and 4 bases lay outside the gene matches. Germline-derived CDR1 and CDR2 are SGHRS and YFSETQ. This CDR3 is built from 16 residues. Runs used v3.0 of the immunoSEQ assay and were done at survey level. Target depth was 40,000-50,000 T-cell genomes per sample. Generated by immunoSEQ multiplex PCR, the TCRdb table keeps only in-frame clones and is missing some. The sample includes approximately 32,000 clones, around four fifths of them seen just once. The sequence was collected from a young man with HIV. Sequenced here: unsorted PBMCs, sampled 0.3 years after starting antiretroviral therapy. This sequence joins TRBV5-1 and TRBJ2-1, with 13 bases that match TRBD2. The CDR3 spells CASSSGLAGAYNEQFF. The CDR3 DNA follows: TGCGCCAGCAGCTCCGGACTAGCGGGGGCGTACAATGAGCAGTTCTTC.